One sample yielded the 18 T cell receptor beta chains listed below, sequenced in a study of blood T cell repertoires in COVID-19. Clones were sequenced by immunoSEQ multiplex PCR, and TCRdb holds only the in-frame ones, with some missing. The data show about 670,000 clones, 75% to 90% seen once. The sample taken for sequencing was peripheral blood. The receptors stem from a young woman with acute or convalescent COVID-19.

The chain carries TRBV24-1 and TRBJ1-4; 8 bases line up with TRBD1. The CDR3 loop spans 16 amino acids. J was trimmed by 4 bases and V by 3 bases; bases with no gene match: 6. Looked up from germline, CDR1 is KGHDR and CDR2 is SFDVKD. The CDR3 loop reads CATSDPSQGVNEKLFF. Here the CDR3 DNA reads TGTGCCACCAGTGATCCATCACAGGGGGTTAATGAAAAACTGTTTTTT.

V is TRBV11-2 and J is TRBJ2-1; TRBD2 is a possible D gene (6 bases). Germline V gene data show CDR1 as SGHAT and CDR2 as FQNNGV. V was clipped by 4 bases and J by 0 bases, with 16 bases between them. The CDR3 contains 17 residues. The CDR3 loop is CASSSAAGGSSYNEQFF. DNA for the CDR3: TGTGCCAGCAGCTCGGCGGCCGGGGGTAGCTCCTACAATGAGCAGTTCTTC.

The chain recombines TRBV15 with TRBJ2-3; 7 nucleotides match TRBD1. CDR3 length: 17 amino acids. The V gene's germline CDR1 is LNHNV and CDR2 YYDKDF (reference sequence). With 8 bases clipped from V and 0 bases from J, the junction kept 14 bases outside the gene matches. The CDR3 region has the DNA TGTGCCACCCGTCGACAGGGCTTGATTTATAGCACAGATACGCAGTATTTT. Protein product: CATRRQGLIYSTDTQYF.

The chain employs TRBV6-5 and TRBJ1-2; weak D call: TRBD1 (5 bases). The CDR3 runs 14 residues. The germline V gene encodes CDR1 MNHEY and CDR2 SVGAGI. V lost 7 bases and J 8 bases, leaving 20 bases between the germline ends. The CDR3 DNA follows: TGTGCCAGCACTCCCTCCGGGGGGTTAGGGGGCTACACCTTC. This codes for CASTPSGGLGGYTF.

A remark on this clone: The sample has other DNA sequences that encode this CDR3 too. The chain recombines TRBV18 with TRBJ2-3; maybe TRBD1 (5 bases). Germline CDR1 reads KGHSH; CDR2 reads LQKENI. The CDR3 spans 13 residues. The V end was cut by 4 bases, the J end by 3 bases, with 8 bases between. The CDR3 region has the DNA TGTGCCAGCTCACTAGGACATACAGATACGCAGTATTTT. Amino acid sequence: CASSLGHTDTQYF.

The chain uses TRBV3-1 (or the pseudogene TRBV3-2) and TRBJ1-3; D unresolved. The germline CDR1 and CDR2 sequences are LGHDT and YNNKEL (reference sequence). This CDR3 has 13 amino acids. The V end lost 7 bases, the J end lost 0 bases, and 7 bases lay between the germline ends. The CDR3 DNA is TGTGCCAGCACCCCCTACTCTGGAAACACCATATATTTT. This gives the protein CASTPYSGNTIYF.

The V gene is TRBV7-2, the J gene TRBJ2-7; D gene uncertain. The CDR3 spans 16 residues. V shed 2 bases and J shed 0 bases, with 14 bases lying between them. Germline lookup yields CDR1 SGHTA and CDR2 FQGNSA. This CDR3 is CASSLMGHDTSYEQYF. The DNA for the CDR3 is TGTGCCAGCAGCTTAATGGGCCATGATACCTCCTACGAGCAGTACTTC.

Note on this clone: A read error may account for a junction end that differs from germline. This chain connects TRBV6-5 to TRBJ2-5; the D gene is possibly TRBD1 (5 bases). The CDR3 covers 11 residues. CDR1 MNHEY and CDR2 SVGAGI come from the germline V gene. CDR3 region: CASSYRGVLNF. The CDR3, as DNA: TGTGCCAGCAGTTATAGGGGTGTGTTGAACTTC.

J is TRBJ2-7 and V is TRBV7-8, with D unresolved. This CDR3 is 12 amino acids long. Germline CDR1 and CDR2: SGHVS and FQNEAQ. Trimming cost V 5 bases and J 2 bases, with 7 bases left between them. The CDR3: CASSTYTYEQYF. DNA for the CDR3: TGTGCCAGCAGCACATACACCTACGAGCAGTACTTC.

V and J are TRBV2 and TRBJ1-2, with 7 bases identical to TRBD1. Germline V CDR1 and CDR2: SNHLY, FYNNEI. CDR3 size: 17 residues. The junction had 11 bases not matched to a gene; V was cut back by 3 bases and J by 1 base. The CDR3 sequence: CASSDSLDRVVNYGYTF. CDR3 DNA: TGTGCCAGCAGTGACTCCTTAGACAGGGTGGTTAACTATGGCTACACCTTC. Full variable domain (remainder filled in from reference TRBV2 and TRBJ1-2): EPEVTQTPSHQVTQMGQEVILRCVPISNHLYFYWYRQILGQKVEFLVSFYNNEISEKSEIFDDQFSVERPDGSNFTLKIRSTKLEDSAMYFCASSDSLDRVVNYGYTFGSGTRLTVV.

The chain joins TRBV3-1 (or the pseudogene TRBV3-2) to TRBJ1-2; the D is unclear. The germline V gene has CDR1 LGHDT and CDR2 YNNKEL (reference sequence). The CDR3 length is 14 residues. The germline V and J ends were trimmed by 0 bases and 6 bases, with 11 bases remaining between them. The CDR3 protein is CASSQDLREDGYTF. The CDR3 coding sequence is TGTGCCAGCAGCCAAGATTTGAGGGAAGATGGCTACACCTTC.

The gene calls are TRBV6-5 and TRBJ2-7; a possible D gene is TRBD2 (6 bases). The V gene's germline CDR1 is MNHEY and CDR2 SVGAGI. The CDR3 length is 15 residues. The ends were cut back, 6 bases at V and 0 bases at J, with 15 bases in the middle. The CDR3 region has the DNA TGTGCCAGCAGGGCCCCCGGGACTGGCTCCTACGAGCAGTACTTC. Protein sequence: CASRAPGTGSYEQYF.

This rearrangement joins TRBV10-3 to TRBJ1-5; no firm D call. The CDR3 has 15 residues. Trimming left V 2 bases short and J 4 bases short, with 12 bases between. Germline CDR1 is ENHRY and CDR2 is SYGVKD. The CDR3 region is CAISEVKGENQPQHF. The CDR3 DNA sequence: TGTGCCATCAGTGAGGTGAAGGGAGAGAATCAGCCCCAGCATTTT.

This chain connects TRBV19 to TRBJ2-7, with 7 positions matching TRBD1. The trim removed 6 bases at V and 1 base at J, leaving 9 bases unmatched. CDR3 size: 15 residues. Germline assignment: CDR1 LNHDA and CDR2 SQIVND (reference sequence). CDR3 DNA: TGTGCCAGTAGCTCCCCCGGGACAGTTTCCTACGAGCAGTACTTC. It codes for CASSSPGTVSYEQYF.

The V and J genes are TRBV9 and TRBJ1-1, with 8 bases lining up with TRBD1. This CDR3 comprises 15 residues. The J segment lost 5 bases and the V segment lost 1 base, leaving 7 bases of the junction unmatched. The germline gives CDR1 SGDLS, CDR2 YYNGEE. Here the CDR3 reads CASSVFGQGSTEAFF. The CDR3 DNA follows: TGTGCCAGCAGCGTATTCGGACAGGGTAGTACTGAAGCTTTCTTT.

The rearrangement uses TRBV7-2 and TRBJ2-3, with 7 bases aligning to TRBD2. CDR3 size: 15 residues. Trimming at V came to 2 bases and at J to 6 bases, leaving 8 bases not matched to a gene. In germline, CDR1 is SGHTA, CDR2 FQGNSA. DNA for the CDR3: TGTGCCAGCAGCTTAAACAGCGGGGACGGGGATACGCAGTATTTT. Translation gives CASSLNSGDGDTQYF. Based on the CDR3 plus reference TRBV7-2 and TRBJ2-3, the full variable domain is GAGVSQSPSNKVTEKGKDVELRCDPISGHTALYWYRQSLGQGLEFLIYFQGNSAPDKSGLPSDRFSAERTGGSVSTLTIQRTQQEDSAVYLCASSLNSGDGDTQYFGPGTRLTVL.

The CDR3 spells CASRMGLGRIYGYTF. CDR3 DNA: TGTGCCAGCAGGATGGGACTAGGGAGAATCTATGGCTACACCTTC. The J gene is TRBJ1-2, the V gene TRBV6-5; tentatively, D is TRBD1 (5 bases). Germline loops: CDR1 MNHEY, CDR2 SVGAGI. The ends were cut back, 6 bases at V and 4 bases at J, with 18 bases in the middle. The CDR3 length is 15 residues.

This clone has just one count. The chain links TRBV11-2 to TRBJ2-1, with TRBD2 identical over 13 bases. CDR3 length: 18 residues. The ends lost 5 bases at V and 4 bases at J; junction bases unmatched: 11. CDR1 SGHAT and CDR2 FQNNGV come from the germline V gene. Written as DNA, the CDR3 is TGTGCCAGCAGCGCCATAACCGGGACTAGCGGGGCATACAATGAGCAGTTCTTC. This gives the protein CASSAITGTSGAYNEQFF.